Listed below are T cell receptor beta chains from one sample, sequenced in a study of cytotoxic CD8 clonotypes in ibrutinib-treated CLL. Here immunoSEQ multiplex PCR was the method, and the copy in TCRdb shows in-frame clones only, minus some. The sample shows about 300,000 clones, 76% of them seen only once. The specimen was PBMCs, collected at disease progression, from a patient treated with ibrutinib. These receptors were collected from a human donor with chronic lymphocytic leukemia. CDR3s include the opening cysteine and the closing phenylalanine or tryptophan. Fields, in order: J gene, D gene, V gene, CDR3 protein. D genes are given only for firm matches.

J: TRBJ2-7
D: .
V: TRBV18
CDR3: CASSYQHSYEQYF

J: TRBJ1-3
D: .
V: TRBV4-2
CDR3: CASSQDWNSGNTIYF

J: TRBJ2-7
D: .
V: TRBV29-1
CDR3: CSVVETYEQYF

J: TRBJ2-1
D: .
V: TRBV9
CDR3: CASSVGVTASLNEQFF

J: TRBJ2-7
D: .
V: TRBV6-7
CDR3: CASRSLKRLGEQYF

J: TRBJ1-5
D: .
V: TRBV5-1
CDR3: CASSLGESSQPQHF

J: TRBJ2-1
D: .
V: TRBV20-1
CDR3: CSAVVGAEQFF

J: TRBJ2-7
D: .
V: TRBV4-1
CDR3: CASSQEERTYEQYF

J: TRBJ2-3
D: TRBD2
V: TRBV5-1
CDR3: CASRTLVAGALDTQYF

J: TRBJ2-3
D: .
V: TRBV15
CDR3: CATSRDQSGDTQYF

J: TRBJ2-4
D: .
V: TRBV29-1
CDR3: CSVEAPRNIQYF

J: TRBJ2-2
D: .
V: TRBV7-9
CDR3: CASKTGNTGELFF

J: TRBJ2-3
D: TRBD1
V: TRBV18
CDR3: CASSMDRVRTYTQYF

J: TRBJ2-3
D: .
V: TRBV29-1
CDR3: CSVESPADLTDTQYF

J: TRBJ1-2
D: .
V: TRBV15
CDR3: CATSNPGSHRETRYGYTF

J: TRBJ1-5
D: .
V: TRBV6-5
CDR3: CASSHDRNSNQPQHF

J: TRBJ2-7
D: TRBD1
V: TRBV7-9
CDR3: CASSRQGALRKYF

J: TRBJ1-2
D: TRBD1
V: TRBV11-2
CDR3: CASSLGPGQGYGYTF

J: TRBJ2-5
D: .
V: TRBV7-3
CDR3: CASSLIGGPQETQYF

J: TRBJ2-5
D: .
V: TRBV5-1
CDR3: CASSLTLETQYF

J: TRBJ2-7
D: .
V: TRBV9
CDR3: CASSVASASFLYEQYF

J: TRBJ2-3
D: .
V: TRBV27
CDR3: CASSLARGNTQYF

J: TRBJ2-3
D: TRBD2
V: TRBV2
CDR3: CASSEWLAGRGSSTDTQYF

J: TRBJ1-4
D: TRBD1
V: TRBV7-2
CDR3: CASSQTGAYEKLFF

J: TRBJ1-1
D: .
V: TRBV20-1
CDR3: CSARVRGEAFF

J: TRBJ2-7
D: .
V: TRBV6-1
CDR3: CASSVLGERAYEQYF

J: TRBJ1-1
D: TRBD1
V: TRBV6-5
CDR3: CASSSPGQMNTEAFF

J: TRBJ1-2
D: .
V: TRBV18
CDR3: CASSPRTSIQASYGYTF

J: TRBJ1-2
D: TRBD1
V: TRBV9
CDR3: CASSARQGTSYGYTF

J: TRBJ2-7
D: TRBD1
V: TRBV10-3
CDR3: CAISEQGAGYEQYF

J: TRBJ1-2
D: .
V: TRBV9
CDR3: CASSGPLGANYGYTF

J: TRBJ2-3
D: .
V: TRBV14
CDR3: CASSQVKNFGPDTQYF

J: TRBJ1-1
D: .
V: TRBV7-9
CDR3: CASSLGEYTEAFF

J: TRBJ2-1
D: .
V: TRBV27
CDR3: CASSSGRGYNEQFF

J: TRBJ2-7
D: .
V: TRBV7-8
CDR3: CASSLDHSSNEQYF

J: TRBJ2-5
D: .
V: TRBV10-2
CDR3: CASSEWAGGAQETQYF

J: TRBJ2-7
D: TRBD1
V: TRBV5-1
CDR3: CASSLVGTGTYEQYF